Each of the 19 T cell receptor beta chains below was sequenced from the same sample in a study of T cells after yellow fever vaccination. Using its own MiXCR run on the 5' RACE reads, TCRdb lists one record per CDR3 protein. The data contain 300,000 to 400,000 distinct CDR3 sequences, around 11% of them singletons. The input for sequencing was CD4+ T cells sorted from PBMCs, taken 45 days after the yellow fever booster vaccination. These receptors were collected from a young man who received the YFV17D yellow fever vaccine.

This clonotype was picked up a small number of times. The genes are TRBV7-2 and TRBJ1-1, with D perhaps matching TRBD1 (5 bases). The CDR3 loop spans 14 amino acids. Germline values: CDR1 SGHTA, CDR2 FQGNSA. V was cut by 5 bases and J by 5 bases, with 15 bases left in between. CDR3 loop: CASSPQRGETEAFF. In DNA form, the CDR3 reads TGTGCCAGCAGCCCCCAGAGAGGGGAAACTGAAGCTTTCTTT.

V usage is TRBV9 and J usage is TRBJ2-3; TRBD2 matches 11 bases. The germline CDR1 and CDR2 sequences are SGDLS and YYNGEE. The J segment lost 2 bases and the V segment lost 0 bases, leaving 8 bases of the junction unmatched. The CDR3 is 18 amino acids. The CDR3 DNA is TGTGCCAGCAGCGTAGGCCTTCTAGCGGGGGGCCCCACAGATACGCAGTATTTT. The encoded protein is CASSVGLLAGGPTDTQYF.

This clonotype occurred a few times. The J gene is TRBJ1-1, the V gene TRBV10-3; maybe TRBD1 (5 bases). The germline V and J ends were trimmed by 5 bases and 5 bases, with 12 bases remaining between them. CDR1 ENHRY and CDR2 SYGVKD come from the germline V gene. This CDR3 has 13 residues. CDR3 bases: TGTGCCATCAGTCGGGTGGAGGGGACTGAAGCTTTCTTT. Translated: CAISRVEGTEAFF.

This clonotype was recorded at least ten times. This chain links TRBV20-1 with TRBJ1-6; D is unclear. The V end lost 8 bases, the J end lost 8 bases, and 13 bases lay between the germline ends. The CDR3 runs to 12 residues. Germline V lookup: CDR1 DFQATT, CDR2 SNEGSKA (reference sequence). The CDR3 nucleotides read TGCAGTATCGGGCAAAGGGATTCACCCCTCCACTTT. Translated, it gives CSIGQRDSPLHF.

This chain's CDR3 is CASSPTQGSYEQYF. CDR3 DNA sequence: TGTGCCAGCAGCCCGACACAGGGAAGCTACGAGCAGTACTTC. The genes are TRBV6-6 and TRBJ2-7, with a tentative D call TRBD1 (6 bases). The V end lost 6 bases, the J end lost 3 bases, and 15 bases lay between the germline ends. The length of the CDR3 is 14 residues. Germline-derived CDR1 and CDR2 are MNHNY and SVGAGI (reference sequence).

This clonotype came up a few times. The rearrangement uses TRBV20-1 and TRBJ2-1; D is possibly TRBD1 or TRBD2 (7 bases each). V was cut by 7 bases and J by 4 bases, with 17 bases left in between. Germline values: CDR1 DFQATT, CDR2 SNEGSKA (reference sequence). CDR3 length: 14 amino acids. The CDR3, as DNA: TGCAGTGGTCTTCAGGGGGGGGCTTACAATGAGCAGTTCTTC. Its translation: CSGLQGGAYNEQFF.

The V gene is TRBV3-1, the J gene TRBJ1-4; D remains ambiguous. From germline, CDR1 is LGHDT and CDR2 YNNKEL (reference sequence). The V and J ends lost 4 bases and 8 bases respectively, with 8 bases between them. The CDR3 contains 12 residues. This CDR3 reads CASSRGEEKLFF. The CDR3, as DNA: TGTGCCAGCAGCCGGGGAGAAGAAAAACTGTTTTTT. Full variable domain (rest looked up from reference TRBV3-1 and TRBJ1-4): DTAVSQTPKYLVTQMGNDKSIKCEQNLGHDTMYWYKQDSKKFLKIMFSYNNKELIINETVPNRFSPKSPDKAHLNLHINSLELGDSAVYFCASSRGEEKLFFGSGTQLSVL.

The V and J genes are TRBV28 and TRBJ2-6; 12 bases map to TRBD1. V trimming: 6 bases; J trimming: 2 bases; junction bases outside the gene matches: 8. The CDR3 is 18 amino acids. In germline, CDR1 is MDHEN, CDR2 SYDVKM. CDR3: CASRRSGTGGAGANVLTF. In DNA, the CDR3 is TGTGCCAGCAGGAGAAGTGGGACAGGGGGCGCTGGGGCCAACGTCCTGACTTTC.

This clonotype was observed a handful of times. The chain links TRBV18 to TRBJ1-1, with 7 bases identical to TRBD1. Germline V gives CDR1 KGHSH, CDR2 LQKENI. This CDR3 contains 16 residues. Trimming removed 0 bases from V and 5 bases from J; junction bases left unmatched: 9. The CDR3 region is CASSPPNYEGATEAFF. The CDR3 DNA reads as TGTGCCAGCTCACCACCGAATTATGAGGGGGCGACTGAAGCTTTCTTT.

J is TRBJ2-1 and V is TRBV14; the D gene is possibly TRBD1 (5 bases). CDR1 and CDR2 (germline): SGHDN, FVKESK. The V end was cut by 3 bases, the J end by 2 bases, with 17 bases between. The CDR3 runs to 17 residues. The CDR3 DNA reads as TGTGCCAGCAGCCAGTTAAAGGGGTTAGGCCCCTACAATGAGCAGTTCTTC. Translated, it gives CASSQLKGLGPYNEQFF.

This clonotype was detected many times. The chain recombines TRBV15 with TRBJ2-3; 8 nucleotides match TRBD1. CDR1 is LNHNV and CDR2 is YYDKDF in the germline V gene (reference sequence). The CDR3 has 16 residues. The trim removed 1 base at V and 4 bases at J, leaving 7 bases unmatched. Here the CDR3 reads CATSRGTGRIADTQYF. CDR3 bases: TGTGCCACCAGCAGAGGGACAGGGCGGATTGCAGATACGCAGTATTTT.

This chain's CDR3 is CASSYWGGDTQYF. The CDR3 DNA reads TGTGCCAGCAGCTATTGGGGAGGGGATACGCAGTATTTT. The chain is built from TRBV11-2 and TRBJ2-3, with TRBD2 matching over 7 bases. The J segment lost 6 bases and the V segment lost 4 bases, leaving 4 bases of the junction unmatched. Germline CDR1 is SGHAT and CDR2 is FQNNGV. This CDR3 is built from 13 residues.

The chain has TRBV19 and TRBJ2-1; 7 positions agree with TRBD2. V was pared by 2 bases and J by 5 bases, with 6 bases of the junction left unmatched. From germline, CDR1 is LNHDA and CDR2 SQIVND (reference sequence). The CDR3 covers 15 residues. CDR3 sequence (DNA): TGTGCCAGTAGTATACGTCAGCGGGGTCACAATGAGCAGTTCTTC. Protein product: CASSIRQRGHNEQFF.

This chain uses TRBV18 with TRBJ2-1; D is possibly TRBD1 (6 bases). The V gene lost 6 bases and the J gene lost 3 bases, with 9 bases spanning the gap. The germline V gene encodes CDR1 KGHSH and CDR2 LQKENI. The length of the CDR3 is 13 residues. CDR3 sequence: CASSPGVYNEQFF. The CDR3 bases are TGTGCCAGCTCCCCAGGGGTCTACAATGAGCAGTTCTTC.

The sample holds a few counts of this clonotype. J is TRBJ2-2 and V is TRBV6-5; 8 bases fit TRBD2. After removal of 5 bases from V and 3 bases from J, the junction contained 5 bases not matched to a gene. From germline, CDR1 is MNHEY and CDR2 SVGAGI. The CDR3 sequence is 15 residues long. Here the CDR3 reads CASSPGTRYTGELFF. CDR3 DNA sequence: TGTGCCAGCAGTCCGGGGACTAGATACACCGGGGAGCTGTTTTTT.

This clonotype was counted ten times or more. The chain joins TRBV7-6 to TRBJ2-3; 7 nucleotides match TRBD1. CDR1 is SGHVS, CDR2 FNYEAQ, per germline. The CDR3 is made up of 15 amino acids. V gave up 2 bases and J gave up 0 bases; unmatched junction bases: 2. The CDR3 coding sequence is TGTGCCAGCAGCTTATGGACAGGTAGCACAGATACGCAGTATTTT. Translating it yields CASSLWTGSTDTQYF.

The V and J genes are TRBV5-4 and TRBJ2-2; 9 nucleotides line up with TRBD2. The CDR3 is 17 amino acids. The ends lost 0 bases at V and 1 base at J; junction bases unmatched: 4. Germline values: CDR1 SGHNT, CDR2 YYREEE (reference sequence). CDR3 sequence reads: CASSLGGAGGNTGELFF. The CDR3 coding sequence is TGTGCCAGCAGCTTGGGAGGAGCGGGGGGGAACACCGGGGAGCTGTTTTTT.

This clonotype was observed a handful of times. The V call is TRBV7-9, the J call TRBJ2-2; D unresolved. In germline, CDR1 is SEHNR, CDR2 FQNEAQ (reference sequence). The CDR3 loop spans 13 amino acids. V lost 3 bases and J lost 4, with 6 bases in between. The CDR3 region is CASSFYSTGELFF. The CDR3 nucleotides are TGTGCCAGCAGCTTCTACAGCACCGGGGAGCTGTTTTTT. Combining the CDR3 with reference TRBV7-9 and TRBJ2-2 gives the whole variable domain DTGVSQNPRHKITKRGQNVTFRCDPISEHNRLYWYRQTLGQGPEFLTYFQNEAQLEKSRLLSDRFSAERPKGSFSTLEIQRTEQGDSAMYLCASSFYSTGELFFGEGSRLTVL.

This clonotype was seen a handful of times. The chain couples TRBV2 to TRBJ1-2, with 9 nucleotides matching TRBD1. Germline lookup yields CDR1 SNHLY and CDR2 FYNNEI. Trimming cost V 6 bases and J 8 bases; bases outside gene matches: 7. The CDR3 extends over 13 amino acids. CDR3 region: CASRGTGIGGYTF. CDR3 DNA sequence: TGTGCCAGCAGGGGGACAGGGATAGGCGGCTACACCTTC.